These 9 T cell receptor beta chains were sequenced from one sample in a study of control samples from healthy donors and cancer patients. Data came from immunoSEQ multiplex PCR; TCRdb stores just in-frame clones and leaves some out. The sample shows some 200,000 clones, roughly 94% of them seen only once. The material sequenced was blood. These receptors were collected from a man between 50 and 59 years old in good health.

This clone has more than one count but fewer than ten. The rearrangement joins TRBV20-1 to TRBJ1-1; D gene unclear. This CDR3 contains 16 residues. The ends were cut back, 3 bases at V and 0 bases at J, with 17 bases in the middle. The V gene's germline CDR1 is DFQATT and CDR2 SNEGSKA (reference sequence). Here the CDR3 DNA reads TGCAGTGCTAGTGCATGGATGGGCCGAGTGAACACTGAAGCTTTCTTT. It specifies CSASAWMGRVNTEAFF.

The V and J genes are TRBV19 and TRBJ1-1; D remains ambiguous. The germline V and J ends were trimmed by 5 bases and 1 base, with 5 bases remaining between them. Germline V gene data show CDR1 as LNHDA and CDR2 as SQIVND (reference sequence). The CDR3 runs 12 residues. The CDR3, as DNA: TGTGCCAGTAGTCCCTCGAACACTGAAGCTTTCTTT. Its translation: CASSPSNTEAFF.

In nucleotides, the CDR3 is TGTGCCAGTAGTATCCAGGGGGCGGGCAATCAGCCCCAGCATTTT. Amino acid sequence: CASSIQGAGNQPQHF. This rearrangement joins TRBV19 to TRBJ1-5; 8 bases agree with TRBD1. Looked up from germline, CDR1 is LNHDA and CDR2 is SQIVND (reference sequence). V lost 3 bases and J lost 2; bases outside the gene matches: 3. This CDR3 spans 15 amino acids.

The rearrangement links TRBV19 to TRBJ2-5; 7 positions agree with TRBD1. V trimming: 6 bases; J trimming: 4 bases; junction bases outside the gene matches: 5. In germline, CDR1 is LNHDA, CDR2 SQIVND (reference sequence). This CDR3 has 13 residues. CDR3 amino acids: CASSPGGRETQYF. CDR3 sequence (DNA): TGTGCCAGTAGCCCAGGGGGTAGAGAGACCCAGTACTTC. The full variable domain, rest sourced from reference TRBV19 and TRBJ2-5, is DGGITQSPKYLFRKEGQNVTLSCEQNLNHDAMYWYRQDPGQGLRLIYYSQIVNDFQKGDIAEGYSVSREKKESFPLTVTSAQKNPTAFYLCASSPGGRETQYFGPGTRLLVL.

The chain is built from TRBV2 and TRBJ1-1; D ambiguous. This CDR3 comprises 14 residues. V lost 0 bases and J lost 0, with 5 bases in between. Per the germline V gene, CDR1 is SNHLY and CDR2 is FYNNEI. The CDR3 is CASSEAPMNTEAFF. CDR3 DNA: TGTGCCAGCAGTGAAGCACCGATGAACACTGAAGCTTTCTTT.

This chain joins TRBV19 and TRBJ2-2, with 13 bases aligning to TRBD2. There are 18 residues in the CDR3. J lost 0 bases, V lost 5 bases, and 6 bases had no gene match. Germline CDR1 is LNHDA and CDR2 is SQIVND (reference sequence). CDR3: CASSSYGTSGTNTGELFF. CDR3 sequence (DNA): TGTGCCAGTAGTTCCTATGGGACTAGCGGGACGAACACCGGGGAGCTGTTTTTT. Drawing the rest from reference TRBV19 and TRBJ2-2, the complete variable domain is DGGITQSPKYLFRKEGQNVTLSCEQNLNHDAMYWYRQDPGQGLRLIYYSQIVNDFQKGDIAEGYSVSREKKESFPLTVTSAQKNPTAFYLCASSSYGTSGTNTGELFFGEGSRLTVL.

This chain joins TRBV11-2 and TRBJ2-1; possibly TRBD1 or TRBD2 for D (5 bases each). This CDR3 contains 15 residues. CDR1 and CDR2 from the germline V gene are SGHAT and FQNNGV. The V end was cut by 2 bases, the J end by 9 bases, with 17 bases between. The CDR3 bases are TGTGCCAGCAGCTTAAAGCCCTTCTCGAGGGGTGAGCAGTTCTTC. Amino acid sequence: CASSLKPFSRGEQFF.

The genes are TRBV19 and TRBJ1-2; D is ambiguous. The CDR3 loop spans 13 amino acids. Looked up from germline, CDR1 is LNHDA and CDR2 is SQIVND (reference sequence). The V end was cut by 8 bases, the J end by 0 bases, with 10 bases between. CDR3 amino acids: CASRRRANYGYTF. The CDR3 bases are TGTGCCAGTCGTCGGAGAGCTAACTATGGCTACACCTTC.

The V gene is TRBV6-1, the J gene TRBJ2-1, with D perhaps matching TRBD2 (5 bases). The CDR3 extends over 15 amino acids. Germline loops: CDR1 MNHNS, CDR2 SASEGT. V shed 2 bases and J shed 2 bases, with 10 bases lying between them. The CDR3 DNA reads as TGTGCCAGCAGTGAACAGCGGACGGCCTACAATGAGCAGTTCTTC. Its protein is CASSEQRTAYNEQFF.